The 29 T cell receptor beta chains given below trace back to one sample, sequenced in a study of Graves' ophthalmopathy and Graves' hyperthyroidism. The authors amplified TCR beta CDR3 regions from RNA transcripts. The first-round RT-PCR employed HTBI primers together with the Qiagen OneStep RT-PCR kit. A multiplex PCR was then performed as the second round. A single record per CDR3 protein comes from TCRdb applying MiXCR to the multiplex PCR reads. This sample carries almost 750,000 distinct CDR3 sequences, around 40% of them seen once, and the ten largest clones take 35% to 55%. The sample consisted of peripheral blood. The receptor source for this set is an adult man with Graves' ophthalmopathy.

As DNA, the CDR3 is TGTGCCTGGAGTGTACTTAGGGCCGGGGAGCTGTTTTTT. It yields the protein CAWSVLRAGELFF. The rearrangement uses TRBV11-1 and TRBJ2-2; no definite D call. The CDR3 contains 13 residues. The germline gives CDR1 SGHAT, CDR2 FQDESV (reference sequence). V gave up 11 bases and J gave up 6 bases, with 16 bases separating them.

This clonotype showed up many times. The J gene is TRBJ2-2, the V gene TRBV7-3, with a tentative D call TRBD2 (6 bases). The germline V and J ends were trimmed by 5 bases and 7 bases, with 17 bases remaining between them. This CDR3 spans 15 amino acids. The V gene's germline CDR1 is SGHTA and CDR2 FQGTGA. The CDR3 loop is CASSTGVAGSGELFF. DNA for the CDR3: TGTGCCAGCAGCACGGGGGTGGCGGGAAGCGGGGAGCTGTTTTTT. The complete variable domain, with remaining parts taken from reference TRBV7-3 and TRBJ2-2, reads GAGVSQTPSNKVTEKGKYVELRCDPISGHTALYWYRQSLGQGPEFLIYFQGTGAADDSGLPNDRFFAVRPEGSVSTLKIQRTERGDSAVYLCASSTGVAGSGELFFGEGSRLTVL.

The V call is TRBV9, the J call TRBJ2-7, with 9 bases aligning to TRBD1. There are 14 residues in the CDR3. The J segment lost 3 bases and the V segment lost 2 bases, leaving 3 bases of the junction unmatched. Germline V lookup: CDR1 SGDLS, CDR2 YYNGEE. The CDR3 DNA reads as TGTGCCAGCAGCGTTTCGGGACAGGGCTACGAGCAGTACTTC. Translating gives CASSVSGQGYEQYF.

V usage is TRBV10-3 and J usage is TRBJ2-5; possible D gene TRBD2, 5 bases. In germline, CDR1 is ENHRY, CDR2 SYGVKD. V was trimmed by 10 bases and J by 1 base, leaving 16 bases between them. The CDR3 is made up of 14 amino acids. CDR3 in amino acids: CASNPRVAQETQYF. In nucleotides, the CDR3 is TGTGCCAGCAACCCGCGGGTAGCCCAAGAGACCCAGTACTTC.

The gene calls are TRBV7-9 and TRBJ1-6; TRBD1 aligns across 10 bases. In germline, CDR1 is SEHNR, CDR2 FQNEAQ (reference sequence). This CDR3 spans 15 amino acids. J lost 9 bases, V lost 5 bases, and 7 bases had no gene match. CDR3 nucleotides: TGTGCCAGCAGCACCCCGGGACAGGGGAGTTCACCCCTCCACTTT. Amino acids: CASSTPGQGSSPLHF. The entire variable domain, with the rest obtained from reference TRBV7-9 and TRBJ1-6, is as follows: DTGVSQNPRHKITKRGQNVTFRCDPISEHNRLYWYRQTLGQGPEFLTYFQNEAQLEKSRLLSDRFSAERPKGSFSTLEIQRTEQGDSAMYLCASSTPGQGSSPLHFGNGTRLTVT.

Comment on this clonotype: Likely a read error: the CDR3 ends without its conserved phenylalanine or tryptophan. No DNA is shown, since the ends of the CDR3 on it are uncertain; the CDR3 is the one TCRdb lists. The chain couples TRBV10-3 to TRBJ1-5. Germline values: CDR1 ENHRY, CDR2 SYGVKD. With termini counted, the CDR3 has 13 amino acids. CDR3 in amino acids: CAISENLGSGEFG.

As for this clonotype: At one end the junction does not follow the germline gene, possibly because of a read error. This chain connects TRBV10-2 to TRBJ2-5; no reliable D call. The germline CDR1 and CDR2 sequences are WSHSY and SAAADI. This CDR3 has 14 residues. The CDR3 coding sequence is TGCGCCAGTAGTGAGTTGCGGAACCAAGAGACCCAGTACTTC. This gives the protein CASSELRNQETQYF.

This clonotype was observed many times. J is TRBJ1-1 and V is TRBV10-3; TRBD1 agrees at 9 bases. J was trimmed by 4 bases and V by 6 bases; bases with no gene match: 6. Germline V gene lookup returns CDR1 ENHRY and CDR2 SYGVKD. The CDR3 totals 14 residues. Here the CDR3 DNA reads TGTGCCATCAGCCCGGACAGGGGAGGCACTGAAGCTTTCTTT. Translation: CAISPDRGGTEAFF.

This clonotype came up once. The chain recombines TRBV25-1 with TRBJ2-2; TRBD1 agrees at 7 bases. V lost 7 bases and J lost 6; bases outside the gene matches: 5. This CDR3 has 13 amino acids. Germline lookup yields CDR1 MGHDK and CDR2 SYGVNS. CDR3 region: CASTYRGAGELFF. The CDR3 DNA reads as TGTGCCAGCACTTACAGGGGTGCCGGGGAGCTGTTTTTT. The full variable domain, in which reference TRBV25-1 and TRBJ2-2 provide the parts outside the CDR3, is EADIYQTPRYLVIGTGKKITLECSQTMGHDKMYWYQQDPGMELHLIHYSYGVNSTEKGDLSSESTVSRIRTEHFPLTLESARPSHTSQYLCASTYRGAGELFFGEGSRLTVL.

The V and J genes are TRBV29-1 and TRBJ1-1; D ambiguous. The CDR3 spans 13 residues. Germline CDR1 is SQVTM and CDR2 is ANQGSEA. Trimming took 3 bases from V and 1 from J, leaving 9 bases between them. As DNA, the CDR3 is TGCAGCGTTGAGGGGAATACGAACACTGAAGCTTTCTTT. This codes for CSVEGNTNTEAFF.

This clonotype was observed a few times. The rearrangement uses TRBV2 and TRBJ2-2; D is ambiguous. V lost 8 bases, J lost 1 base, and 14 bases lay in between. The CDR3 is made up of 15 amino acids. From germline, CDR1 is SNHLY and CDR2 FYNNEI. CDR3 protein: CASRRQTVNTGELFF. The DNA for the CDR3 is TGTGCCAGCCGTAGGCAGACCGTGAACACCGGGGAGCTGTTTTTT.

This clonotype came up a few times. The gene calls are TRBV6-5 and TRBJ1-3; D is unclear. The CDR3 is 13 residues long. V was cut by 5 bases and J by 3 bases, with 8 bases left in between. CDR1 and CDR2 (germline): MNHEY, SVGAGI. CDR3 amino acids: CASSKRNGNTIYF. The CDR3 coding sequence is TGTGCCAGCAGTAAACGAAATGGAAACACCATATATTTT.

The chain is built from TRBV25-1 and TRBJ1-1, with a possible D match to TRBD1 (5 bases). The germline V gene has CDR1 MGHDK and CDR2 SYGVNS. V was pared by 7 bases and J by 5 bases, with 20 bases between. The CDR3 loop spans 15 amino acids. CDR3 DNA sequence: TGTGCCAGCACTTCGTCCTGGGGCGGTGGGACTGAAGCTTTCTTT. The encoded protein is CASTSSWGGGTEAFF.

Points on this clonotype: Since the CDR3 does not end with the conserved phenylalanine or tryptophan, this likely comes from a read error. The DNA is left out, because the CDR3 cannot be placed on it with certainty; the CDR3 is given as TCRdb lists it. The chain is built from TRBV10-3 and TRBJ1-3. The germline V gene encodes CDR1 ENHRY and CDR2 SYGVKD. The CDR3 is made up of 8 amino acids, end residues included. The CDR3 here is CAISEIDR.

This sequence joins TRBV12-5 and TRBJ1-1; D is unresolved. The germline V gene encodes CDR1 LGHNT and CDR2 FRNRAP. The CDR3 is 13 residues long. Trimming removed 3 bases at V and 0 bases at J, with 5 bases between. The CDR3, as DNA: TGTGCTAGTGGTTTTGAGATGAACACTGAAGCTTTCTTT. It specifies CASGFEMNTEAFF. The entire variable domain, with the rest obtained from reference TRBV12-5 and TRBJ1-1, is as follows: DARVTQTPRHKVTEMGQEVTMRCQPILGHNTVFWYRQTMMQGLELLAYFRNRAPLDDSGMPKDRFSAEMPDATLATLKIQPSEPRDSAVYFCASGFEMNTEAFFGQGTRLTVV.

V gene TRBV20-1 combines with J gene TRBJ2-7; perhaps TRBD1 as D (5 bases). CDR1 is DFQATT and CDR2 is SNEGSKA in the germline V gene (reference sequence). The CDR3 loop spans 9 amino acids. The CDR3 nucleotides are TGCAGCGTAGGGCAAGGGGAGTACTTC. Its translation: CSVGQGEYF.

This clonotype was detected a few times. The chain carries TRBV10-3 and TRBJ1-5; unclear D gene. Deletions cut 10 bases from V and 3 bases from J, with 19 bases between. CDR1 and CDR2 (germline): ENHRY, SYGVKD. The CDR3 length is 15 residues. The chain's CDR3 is CASTVQVPPNQPQHF. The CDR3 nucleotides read TGTGCCAGCACCGTCCAAGTGCCCCCCAATCAGCCCCAGCATTTT.

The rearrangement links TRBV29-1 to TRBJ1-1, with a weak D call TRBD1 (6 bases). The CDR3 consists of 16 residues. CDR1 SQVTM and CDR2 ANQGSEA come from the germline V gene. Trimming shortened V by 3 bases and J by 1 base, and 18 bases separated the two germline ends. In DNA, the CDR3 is TGCAGCGTTGATCCCTATGGGGGGGCGAAGAACACTGAAGCTTTCTTT. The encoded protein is CSVDPYGGAKNTEAFF.

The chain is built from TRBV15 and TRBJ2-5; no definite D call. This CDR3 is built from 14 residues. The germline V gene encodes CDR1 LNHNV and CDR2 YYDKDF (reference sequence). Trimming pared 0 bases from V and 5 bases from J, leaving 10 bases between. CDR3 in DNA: TGTGCCACCAGCAGAGATATGGGTAGGGAGACCCAGTACTTC. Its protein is CATSRDMGRETQYF.

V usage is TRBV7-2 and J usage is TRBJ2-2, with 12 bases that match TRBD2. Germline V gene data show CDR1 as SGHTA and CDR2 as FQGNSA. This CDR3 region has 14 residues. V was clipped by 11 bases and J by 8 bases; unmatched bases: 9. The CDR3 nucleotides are TGTGCCGCACGCGGACTAGCGGGATCTGGGGAGCTGTTTTTT. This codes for CAARGLAGSGELFF.

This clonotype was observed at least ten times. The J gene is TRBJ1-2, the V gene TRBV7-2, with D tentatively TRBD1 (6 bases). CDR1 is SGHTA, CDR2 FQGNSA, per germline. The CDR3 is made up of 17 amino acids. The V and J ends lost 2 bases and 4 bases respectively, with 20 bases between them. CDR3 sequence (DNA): TGTGCCAGCAGCTTAACGGTCTCAGGGGATGGGATCTATGGCTACACCTTC. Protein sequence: CASSLTVSGDGIYGYTF.

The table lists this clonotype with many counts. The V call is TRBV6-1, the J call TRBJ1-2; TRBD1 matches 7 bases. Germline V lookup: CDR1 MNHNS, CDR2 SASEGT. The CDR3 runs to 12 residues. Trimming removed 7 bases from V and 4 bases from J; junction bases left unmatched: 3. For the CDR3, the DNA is TGTGCCAGCAACGACAGGGCCTATGGCTACACCTTC. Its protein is CASNDRAYGYTF.

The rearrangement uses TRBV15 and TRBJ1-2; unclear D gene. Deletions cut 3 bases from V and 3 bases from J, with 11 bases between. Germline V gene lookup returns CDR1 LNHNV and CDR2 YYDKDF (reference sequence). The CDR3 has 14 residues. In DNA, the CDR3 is TGTGCCACCAGCAGTCTGACGGCAGACTATGGCTACACCTTC. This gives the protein CATSSLTADYGYTF.

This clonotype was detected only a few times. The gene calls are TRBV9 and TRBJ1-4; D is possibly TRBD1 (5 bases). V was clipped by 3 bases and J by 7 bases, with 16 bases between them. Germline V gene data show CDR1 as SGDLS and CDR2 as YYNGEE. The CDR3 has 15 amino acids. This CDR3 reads CASSAGEDIGEKLFF. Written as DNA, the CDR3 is TGTGCCAGCAGCGCGGGGGAGGACATTGGTGAAAAACTGTTTTTT.

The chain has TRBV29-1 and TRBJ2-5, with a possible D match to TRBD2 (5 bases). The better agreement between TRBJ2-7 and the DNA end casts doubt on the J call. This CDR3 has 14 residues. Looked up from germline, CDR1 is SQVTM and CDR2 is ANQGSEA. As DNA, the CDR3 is TGCAGCGTCGGAATTGGACTTCATTCCTACGAGCAGTACTTC. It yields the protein CSVGIGLHSYEQYF.

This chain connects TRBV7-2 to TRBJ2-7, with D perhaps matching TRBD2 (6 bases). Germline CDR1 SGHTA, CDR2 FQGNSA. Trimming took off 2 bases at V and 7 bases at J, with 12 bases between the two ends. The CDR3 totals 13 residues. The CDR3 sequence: CASSLYEGREQYF. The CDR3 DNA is TGTGCCAGCAGCTTATATGAGGGGAGGGAGCAGTACTTC.

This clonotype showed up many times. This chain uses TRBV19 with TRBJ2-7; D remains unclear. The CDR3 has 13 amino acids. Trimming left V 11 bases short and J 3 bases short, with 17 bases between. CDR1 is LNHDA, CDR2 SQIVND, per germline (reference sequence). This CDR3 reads CAASTHPNYEQYF. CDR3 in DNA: TGTGCCGCGTCCACTCACCCAAACTACGAGCAGTACTTC.

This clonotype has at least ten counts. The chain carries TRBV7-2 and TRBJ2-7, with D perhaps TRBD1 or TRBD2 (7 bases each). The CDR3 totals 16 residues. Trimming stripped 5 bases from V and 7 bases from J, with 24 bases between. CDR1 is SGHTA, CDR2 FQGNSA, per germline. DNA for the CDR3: TGTGCCAGCAGCCCTCCCCGATGGAGCAGGGGGGGGGAGCAGTACTTC. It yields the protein CASSPPRWSRGGEQYF.

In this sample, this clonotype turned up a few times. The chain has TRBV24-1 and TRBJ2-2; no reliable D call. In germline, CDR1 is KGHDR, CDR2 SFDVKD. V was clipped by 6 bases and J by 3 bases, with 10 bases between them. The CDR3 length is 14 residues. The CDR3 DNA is TGTGCCACCAGTTGGGGTGCGGACACCGGGGAGCTGTTTTTT. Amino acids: CATSWGADTGELFF.